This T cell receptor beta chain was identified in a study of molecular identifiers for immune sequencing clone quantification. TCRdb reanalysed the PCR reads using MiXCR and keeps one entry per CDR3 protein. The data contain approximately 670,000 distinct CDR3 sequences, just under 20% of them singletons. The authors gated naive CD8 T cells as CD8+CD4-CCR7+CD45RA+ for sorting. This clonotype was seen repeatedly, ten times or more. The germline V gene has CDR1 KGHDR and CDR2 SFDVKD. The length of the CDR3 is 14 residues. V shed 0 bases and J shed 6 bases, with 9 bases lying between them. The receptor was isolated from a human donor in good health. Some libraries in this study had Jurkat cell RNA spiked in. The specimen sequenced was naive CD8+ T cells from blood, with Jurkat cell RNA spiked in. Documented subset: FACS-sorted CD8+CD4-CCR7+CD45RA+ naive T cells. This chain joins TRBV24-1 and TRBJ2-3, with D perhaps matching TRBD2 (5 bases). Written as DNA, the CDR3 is TGTGCCACCAGTGATTTGCAGTCGGGGGATACGCAGTATTTT. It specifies CATSDLQSGDTQYF.